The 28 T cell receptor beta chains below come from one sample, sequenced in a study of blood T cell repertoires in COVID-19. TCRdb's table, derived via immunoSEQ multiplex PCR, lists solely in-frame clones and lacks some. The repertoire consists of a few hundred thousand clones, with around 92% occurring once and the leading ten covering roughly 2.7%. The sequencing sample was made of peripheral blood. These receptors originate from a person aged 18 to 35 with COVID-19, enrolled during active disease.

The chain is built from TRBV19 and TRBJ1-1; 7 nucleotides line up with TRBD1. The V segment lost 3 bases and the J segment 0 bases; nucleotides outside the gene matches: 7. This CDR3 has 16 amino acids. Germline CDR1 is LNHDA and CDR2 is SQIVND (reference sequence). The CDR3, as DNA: TGTGCCAGTAGTATTACCGGGACAGCTTTGAACACTGAAGCTTTCTTT. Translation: CASSITGTALNTEAFF. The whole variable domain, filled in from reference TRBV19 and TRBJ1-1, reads DGGITQSPKYLFRKEGQNVTLSCEQNLNHDAMYWYRQDPGQGLRLIYYSQIVNDFQKGDIAEGYSVSREKKESFPLTVTSAQKNPTAFYLCASSITGTALNTEAFFGQGTRLTVV.

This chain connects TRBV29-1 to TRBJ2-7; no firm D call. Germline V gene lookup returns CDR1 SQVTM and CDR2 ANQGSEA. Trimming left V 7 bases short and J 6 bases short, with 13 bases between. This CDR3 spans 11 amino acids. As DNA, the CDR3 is TGCAGCGCCAAGTCGTACACCGAGCAGTACTTC. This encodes CSAKSYTEQYF.

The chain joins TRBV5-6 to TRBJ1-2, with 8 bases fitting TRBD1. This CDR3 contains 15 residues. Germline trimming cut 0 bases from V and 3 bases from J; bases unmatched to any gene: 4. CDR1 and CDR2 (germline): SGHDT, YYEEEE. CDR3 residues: CASSLVGQVDYGYTF. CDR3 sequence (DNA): TGTGCCAGCAGCTTGGTGGGACAGGTTGACTATGGCTACACCTTC.

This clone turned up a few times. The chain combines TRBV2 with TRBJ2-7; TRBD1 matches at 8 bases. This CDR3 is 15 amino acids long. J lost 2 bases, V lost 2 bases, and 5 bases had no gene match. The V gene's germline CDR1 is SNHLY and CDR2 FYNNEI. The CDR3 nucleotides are TGTGCCAGCAGTGAACGCAGGGGGCAGGCCTACGAGCAGTACTTC. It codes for CASSERRGQAYEQYF.

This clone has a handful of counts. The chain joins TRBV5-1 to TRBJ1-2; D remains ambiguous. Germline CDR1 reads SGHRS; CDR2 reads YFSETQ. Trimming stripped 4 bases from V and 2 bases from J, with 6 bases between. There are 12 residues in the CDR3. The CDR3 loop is CASSPENYGYTF. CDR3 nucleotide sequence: TGCGCCAGCAGCCCCGAGAACTATGGCTACACCTTC.

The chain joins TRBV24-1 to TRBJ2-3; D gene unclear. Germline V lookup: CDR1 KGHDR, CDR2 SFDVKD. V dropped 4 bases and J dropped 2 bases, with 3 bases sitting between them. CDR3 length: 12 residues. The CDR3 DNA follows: TGTGCCACCAGTGAACTCACAGATACGCAGTATTTT. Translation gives CATSELTDTQYF.

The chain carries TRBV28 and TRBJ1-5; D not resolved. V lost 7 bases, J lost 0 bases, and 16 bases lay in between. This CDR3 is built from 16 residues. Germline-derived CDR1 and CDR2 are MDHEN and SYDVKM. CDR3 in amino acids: CASNPLPRDSNQPQHF. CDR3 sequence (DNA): TGTGCCAGCAACCCTCTACCGCGTGATAGCAATCAGCCCCAGCATTTT.

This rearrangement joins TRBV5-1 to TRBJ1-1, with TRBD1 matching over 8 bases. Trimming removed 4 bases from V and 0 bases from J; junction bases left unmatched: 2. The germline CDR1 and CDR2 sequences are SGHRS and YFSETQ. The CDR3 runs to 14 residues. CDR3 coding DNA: TGCGCCAGCAGCGAACAGGGGGTGAACACTGAAGCTTTCTTT. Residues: CASSEQGVNTEAFF. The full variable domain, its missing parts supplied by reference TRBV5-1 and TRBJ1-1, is KAGVTQTPRYLIKTRGQQVTLSCSPISGHRSVSWYQQTPGQGLQFLFEYFSETQRNKGNFPGRFSGRQFSNSRSEMNVSTLELGDSALYLCASSEQGVNTEAFFGQGTRLTVV.

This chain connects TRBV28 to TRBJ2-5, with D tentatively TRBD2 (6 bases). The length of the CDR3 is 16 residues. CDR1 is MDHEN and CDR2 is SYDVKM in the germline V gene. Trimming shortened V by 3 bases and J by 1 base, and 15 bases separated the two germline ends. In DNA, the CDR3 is TGTGCCAGCAGTTTGGAGTCTAGCGTAGTCCAAGAGACCCAGTACTTC. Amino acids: CASSLESSVVQETQYF.

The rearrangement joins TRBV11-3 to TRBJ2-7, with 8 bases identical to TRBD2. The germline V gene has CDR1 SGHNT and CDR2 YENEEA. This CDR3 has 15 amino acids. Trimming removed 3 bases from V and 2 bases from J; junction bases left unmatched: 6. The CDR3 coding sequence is TGTGCCAGCAGCTTCTCTAGCGGGCCCACCTACGAGCAGTACTTC. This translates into CASSFSSGPTYEQYF.

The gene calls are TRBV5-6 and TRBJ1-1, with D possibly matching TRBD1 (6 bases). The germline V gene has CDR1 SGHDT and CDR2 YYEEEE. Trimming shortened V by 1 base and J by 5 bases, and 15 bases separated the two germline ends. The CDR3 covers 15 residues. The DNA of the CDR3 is TGTGCCAGCAGCTTGAACGACAGGCCGGGGACTGAAGCTTTCTTT. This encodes CASSLNDRPGTEAFF.

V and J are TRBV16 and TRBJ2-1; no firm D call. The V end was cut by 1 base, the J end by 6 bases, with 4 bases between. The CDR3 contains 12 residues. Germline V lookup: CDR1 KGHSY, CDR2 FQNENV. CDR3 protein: CASSQFGNEQFF. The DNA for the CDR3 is TGTGCCAGCAGCCAATTCGGCAATGAGCAGTTCTTC.

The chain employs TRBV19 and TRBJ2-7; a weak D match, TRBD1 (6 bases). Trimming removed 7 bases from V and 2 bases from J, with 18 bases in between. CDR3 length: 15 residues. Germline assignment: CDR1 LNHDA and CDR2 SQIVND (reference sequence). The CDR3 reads CASTDDRTLTYEQYF. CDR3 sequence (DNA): TGTGCCAGTACCGATGACAGGACCTTGACCTACGAGCAGTACTTC.

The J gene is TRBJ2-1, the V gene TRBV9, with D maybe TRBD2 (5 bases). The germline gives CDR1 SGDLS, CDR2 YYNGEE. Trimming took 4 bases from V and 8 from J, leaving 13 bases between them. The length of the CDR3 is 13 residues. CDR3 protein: CASSSPDWDEQFF. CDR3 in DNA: TGTGCCAGCAGCTCACCGGACTGGGATGAGCAGTTCTTC.

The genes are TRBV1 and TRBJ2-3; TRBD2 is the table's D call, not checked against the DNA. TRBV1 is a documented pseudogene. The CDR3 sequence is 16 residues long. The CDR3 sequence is CTSTLGREGGADTQYF. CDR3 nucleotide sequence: TGCACCAGCACCCTAGGCCGGGAGGGGGGTGCAGATACGCAGTATTTT.

CDR3 sequence reads: CASKRDRGYGYTF. CDR3 sequence (DNA): TGTGCCAGTAAACGGGACAGGGGCTATGGCTACACCTTC. This chain links TRBV19 with TRBJ1-2; 10 bases agree with TRBD1. CDR3 size: 13 residues. The V and J ends lost 7 bases and 4 bases, in that order; junction bases with no gene match: 3. Germline CDR1 and CDR2: LNHDA and SQIVND (reference sequence). Full variable domain (rest looked up from reference TRBV19 and TRBJ1-2): DGGITQSPKYLFRKEGQNVTLSCEQNLNHDAMYWYRQDPGQGLRLIYYSQIVNDFQKGDIAEGYSVSREKKESFPLTVTSAQKNPTAFYLCASKRDRGYGYTFGSGTRLTVV.

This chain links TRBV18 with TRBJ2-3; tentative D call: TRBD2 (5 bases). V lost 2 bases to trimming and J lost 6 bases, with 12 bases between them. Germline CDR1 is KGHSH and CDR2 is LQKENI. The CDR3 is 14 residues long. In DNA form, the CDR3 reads TGTGCCAGCTCACCAAAGTGGGAGAGGGATACGCAGTATTTT. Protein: CASSPKWERDTQYF.

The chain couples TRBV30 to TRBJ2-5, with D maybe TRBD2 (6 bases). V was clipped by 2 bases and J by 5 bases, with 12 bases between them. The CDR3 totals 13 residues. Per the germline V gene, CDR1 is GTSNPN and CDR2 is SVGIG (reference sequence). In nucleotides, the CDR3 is TGTGCCTGGAGTACGGGAGTAGGGGAGACCCAGTACTTC. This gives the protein CAWSTGVGETQYF. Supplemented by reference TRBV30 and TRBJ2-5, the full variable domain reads SQTIHQWPATLVQPVGSPLSLECTVEGTSNPNLYWYRQAAGRGLQLLFYSVGIGQISSEVPQNLSASRPQDRQFILSSKKLLLSDSGFYLCAWSTGVGETQYFGPGTRLLVL.

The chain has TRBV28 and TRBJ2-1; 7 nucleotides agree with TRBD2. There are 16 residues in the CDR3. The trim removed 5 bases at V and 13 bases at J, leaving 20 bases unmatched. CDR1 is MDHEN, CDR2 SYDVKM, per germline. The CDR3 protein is CASSLLPNLGGSPQFF. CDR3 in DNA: TGTGCCAGCAGTCTTCTCCCCAACCTCGGGGGGTCCCCCCAGTTCTTC.

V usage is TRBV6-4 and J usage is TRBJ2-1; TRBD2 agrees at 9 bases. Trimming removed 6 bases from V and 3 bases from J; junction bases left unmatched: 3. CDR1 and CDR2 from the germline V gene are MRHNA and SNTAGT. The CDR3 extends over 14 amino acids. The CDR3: CASSLSGSYNEQFF. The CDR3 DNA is TGTGCCAGCAGCCTTAGCGGGAGCTACAATGAGCAGTTCTTC.

CDR3 sequence (DNA): TGTGCCAGCAGTCTCGGGAGTTCCTTCTACAATGAGCAGTTCTTC. This sequence encodes CASSLGSSFYNEQFF. The J gene is TRBJ2-1, the V gene TRBV7-9, with D possibly being TRBD2 (6 bases). The ends were cut back, 6 bases at V and 3 bases at J, with 15 bases in the middle. The CDR3 extends over 15 amino acids. Germline V gene data show CDR1 as SEHNR and CDR2 as FQNEAQ (reference sequence).

The CDR3 protein is CASSPGTAINEQFF. In nucleotides, the CDR3 is TGTGCCAGCTCACCCGGGACTGCCATCAATGAGCAGTTCTTC. The chain links TRBV18 to TRBJ2-1, with D perhaps matching TRBD2 (6 bases). V was pared by 3 bases and J by 6 bases, with 12 bases between. This CDR3 is built from 14 residues. Germline lookup yields CDR1 KGHSH and CDR2 LQKENI.

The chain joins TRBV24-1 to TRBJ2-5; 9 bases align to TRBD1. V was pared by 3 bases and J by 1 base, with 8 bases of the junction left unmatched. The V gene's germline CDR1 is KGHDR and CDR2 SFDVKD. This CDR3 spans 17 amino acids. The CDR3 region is CATSDPTQGASQETQYF. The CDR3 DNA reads TGTGCCACCAGTGATCCAACACAGGGGGCGAGCCAAGAGACCCAGTACTTC.

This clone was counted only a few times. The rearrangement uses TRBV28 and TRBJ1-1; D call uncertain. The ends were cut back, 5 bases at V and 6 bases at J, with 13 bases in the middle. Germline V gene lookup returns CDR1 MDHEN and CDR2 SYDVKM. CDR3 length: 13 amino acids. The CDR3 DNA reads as TGTGCCAGCAGTATCCGGGTAACGGCTGAAGCTTTCTTT. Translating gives CASSIRVTAEAFF.

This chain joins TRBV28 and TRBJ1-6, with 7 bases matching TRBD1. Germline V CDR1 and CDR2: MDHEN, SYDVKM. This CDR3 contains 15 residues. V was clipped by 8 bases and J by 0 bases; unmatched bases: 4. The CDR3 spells CASRGGFSYNSPLHF. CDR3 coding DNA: TGTGCCAGCCGAGGGGGCTTCTCCTATAATTCACCCCTCCACTTT.

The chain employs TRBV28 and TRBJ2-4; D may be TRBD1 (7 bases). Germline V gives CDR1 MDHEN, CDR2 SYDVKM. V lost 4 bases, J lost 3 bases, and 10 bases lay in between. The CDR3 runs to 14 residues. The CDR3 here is CASSYRGGKNIQYF. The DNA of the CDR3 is TGTGCCAGCAGTTACAGGGGAGGCAAAAACATTCAGTACTTC.

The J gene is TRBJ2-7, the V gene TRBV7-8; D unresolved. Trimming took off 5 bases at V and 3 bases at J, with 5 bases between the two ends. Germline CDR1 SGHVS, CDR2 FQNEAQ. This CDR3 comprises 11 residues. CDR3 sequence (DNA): TGTGCCAGCAGCCCCGGCTACGAGCAGTACTTC. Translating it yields CASSPGYEQYF.

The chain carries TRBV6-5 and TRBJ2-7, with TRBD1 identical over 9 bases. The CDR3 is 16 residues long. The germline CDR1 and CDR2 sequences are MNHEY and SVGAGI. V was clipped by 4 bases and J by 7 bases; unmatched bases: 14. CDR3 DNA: TGTGCCAGCAGTTGGACCCACAGGGGGCGCCCGGGGGAGCAGTACTTC. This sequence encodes CASSWTHRGRPGEQYF.